The 26 T cell receptor beta chains below all came from one sample that was sequenced in a study of cytomegalovirus exposure and HLA in healthy donors. The PCR contained 60 Vbeta and 13 Jbeta primers. TCRdb's table, derived via immunoSEQ multiplex PCR, lists solely in-frame clones and lacks some. In the table there are more than 150,000 clones, 81% of which are singletons. Sequenced material: PBMCs. These receptors were taken from a man aged 45-65 years in good health and CMV-seropositive.

This chain joins TRBV7-8 and TRBJ1-2, with no clear D. The CDR3 is made up of 12 amino acids. The germline V and J ends were trimmed by 3 bases and 5 bases, with 7 bases remaining between them. Germline V gene data show CDR1 as SGHVS and CDR2 as FQNEAQ. The CDR3 here is CASSLAEYGYTF. Here the CDR3 DNA reads TGTGCCAGCAGCTTGGCCGAATATGGCTACACCTTC.

The V call is TRBV19, the J call TRBJ1-5, with unresolved D. From germline, CDR1 is LNHDA and CDR2 SQIVND (reference sequence). The length of the CDR3 is 15 residues. The germline V and J ends were trimmed by 7 bases and 0 bases, with 13 bases remaining between them. CDR3 sequence (DNA): TGTGCCAGTAACAGCGGGCACAATAGCAATCAGCCCCAGCATTTT. It specifies CASNSGHNSNQPQHF.

V usage is TRBV11-2 and J usage is TRBJ1-2; D remains ambiguous. This CDR3 spans 15 amino acids. CDR1 and CDR2 (germline): SGHAT, FQNNGV. The V and J ends lost 5 bases and 0 bases respectively, with 13 bases between them. The CDR3 spells CASSPGWSANYGYTF. DNA for the CDR3: TGTGCCAGCAGCCCCGGGTGGTCAGCTAACTATGGCTACACCTTC.

CDR3: CSVVSRYSYNEQFF. Here the CDR3 DNA reads TGCAGCGTCGTTAGCCGCTACTCCTACAATGAGCAGTTCTTC. V and J are TRBV29-1 and TRBJ2-1; no definite D call. With 6 bases removed from V and 0 bases from J, the gap between germline ends came to 12 bases. The CDR3 loop spans 14 amino acids. CDR1 and CDR2 (germline): SQVTM, ANQGSEA.

The V call is TRBV6-6, the J call TRBJ2-2; no reliable D call. The germline V gene has CDR1 MNHNY and CDR2 SVGAGI (reference sequence). V was trimmed by 0 bases and J by 6 bases, leaving 11 bases between them. The length of the CDR3 is 15 residues. CDR3 in amino acids: CASSYSMGSPGELFF. In nucleotides, the CDR3 is TGTGCCAGCAGTTACTCGATGGGCAGCCCCGGGGAGCTGTTTTTT.

The rearrangement uses TRBV7-2 and TRBJ1-3; no firm D call. The V and J ends lost 5 bases and 0 bases respectively, with 11 bases between them. Germline CDR1 is SGHTA and CDR2 is FQGNSA. The CDR3 consists of 15 residues. The CDR3 spells CASSREAFSGNTIYF. The CDR3, as DNA: TGTGCCAGCAGCCGTGAAGCATTCTCTGGAAACACCATATATTTT.

This clone was counted a single time. This chain links TRBV13 with TRBJ2-3, with D possibly TRBD2 on 5 matching bases. The V gene lost 2 bases and the J gene lost 4 bases, with 19 bases spanning the gap. This CDR3 is 17 amino acids long. Germline CDR1 and CDR2: PRHDT and FYEKMQ (reference sequence). This CDR3 reads CASSLRLQTHGADTQYF. CDR3 nucleotide sequence: TGTGCCAGCAGCTTAAGGCTACAGACCCACGGGGCAGATACGCAGTATTTT.

This clone has only a few counts. The J gene is TRBJ2-2, the V gene TRBV6-6; 7 bases align to TRBD1. Per germline, CDR1 MNHNY and CDR2 SVGAGI (reference sequence). V lost 5 bases and J lost 6; bases outside the gene matches: 6. This CDR3 is built from 14 residues. The CDR3 reads CASSNQGGPGELFF. The CDR3 DNA reads as TGTGCCAGCAGTAATCAAGGGGGCCCCGGGGAGCTGTTTTTT.

The J gene is TRBJ2-1, the V gene TRBV7-9, with TRBD1 matching 9 bases. Germline V gene lookup returns CDR1 SEHNR and CDR2 FQNEAQ (reference sequence). Germline trimming cut 1 base from V and 9 bases from J; bases unmatched to any gene: 10. The CDR3 extends over 16 amino acids. CDR3 DNA sequence: TGTGCCAGCAGCTTAGTTCGGGACAGGGTAGCCACTGAGCAGTTCTTC. Translated: CASSLVRDRVATEQFF.

The chain couples TRBV2 to TRBJ2-7, with 9 bases identical to TRBD1. This CDR3 comprises 13 residues. Trimming at V came to 8 bases and at J to 5 bases, leaving 7 bases not matched to a gene. Germline V gene sequence: CDR1 SNHLY, CDR2 FYNNEI. This chain's CDR3 is CASLGQGSNEQYF. The DNA of the CDR3 is TGTGCCAGCCTGGGACAGGGTAGCAACGAGCAGTACTTC. The full variable domain, completed using reference TRBV2 and TRBJ2-7, is EPEVTQTPSHQVTQMGQEVILRCVPISNHLYFYWYRQILGQKVEFLVSFYNNEISEKSEIFDDQFSVERPDGSNFTLKIRSTKLEDSAMYFCASLGQGSNEQYFGPGTRLTVT.

V usage is TRBV28 and J usage is TRBJ1-1; TRBD1 matches 11 bases. Germline V gives CDR1 MDHEN, CDR2 SYDVKM. V lost 8 bases to trimming and J lost 4 bases; unmatched junction nucleotides: 15. The CDR3 is 17 amino acids. The CDR3 is CASSQDRGLSPATEAFF. CDR3 DNA: TGTGCCAGCTCTCAGGACAGGGGGCTATCCCCGGCCACTGAAGCTTTCTTT.

V and J are TRBV28 and TRBJ2-2; TRBD2 aligns across 7 bases. With 7 bases clipped from V and 0 bases from J, the junction kept 5 bases outside the gene matches. The CDR3 runs 15 residues. Germline V lookup: CDR1 MDHEN, CDR2 SYDVKM. CDR3 DNA: TGTGCCAGCACCCTGGGGGGGACGAACACCGGGGAGCTGTTTTTT. Protein: CASTLGGTNTGELFF.

The CDR3 bases are TGTGCCAGTAGTATTGGGACAGTCTACGAGCAGTACTTC. Amino acids: CASSIGTVYEQYF. The chain employs TRBV19 and TRBJ2-7, with 7 positions matching TRBD1. Per the germline V gene, CDR1 is LNHDA and CDR2 is SQIVND (reference sequence). Unmatched junction bases numbered 2, after V lost 3 bases and J lost 3 bases. This CDR3 has 13 residues.

This clone was found a few times. The chain carries TRBV7-2 and TRBJ1-1; 7 bases are a match to TRBD1. Per germline, CDR1 SGHTA and CDR2 FQGNSA. The CDR3 length is 13 residues. J gave up 5 bases and V 4 bases, and 4 bases lay outside the gene matches. The CDR3 loop is CASSYQQGTEAFF. In DNA, the CDR3 is TGTGCCAGCAGCTATCAACAGGGGACTGAAGCTTTCTTT.

V gene TRBV18 combines with J gene TRBJ1-1; 8 bases are a match to TRBD1. The J segment lost 1 base and the V segment lost 11 bases, leaving 6 bases of the junction unmatched. The CDR3 covers 13 residues. Per germline, CDR1 KGHSH and CDR2 LQKENI. The CDR3, as DNA: TGTGCCTTACGACAGGGGCCGAACACTGAAGCTTTCTTT. Encoded protein: CALRQGPNTEAFF.

The chain employs TRBV15 and TRBJ2-6, with D tentatively TRBD1 (5 bases). This CDR3 has 17 amino acids. Germline assignment: CDR1 LNHNV and CDR2 YYDKDF (reference sequence). Trimming removed 7 bases from V and 0 bases from J, with 16 bases in between. CDR3 amino acids: CATTGFSGGSGANVLTF. In nucleotides, the CDR3 is TGTGCCACCACAGGGTTCTCGGGCGGCTCTGGGGCCAACGTCCTGACTTTC.

The chain uses TRBV6-1 and TRBJ1-6, with TRBD1 matching 10 bases. The germline V gene has CDR1 MNHNS and CDR2 SASEGT. This CDR3 is built from 14 residues. Trimming at V came to 6 bases and at J to 10 bases, leaving 6 bases not matched to a gene. CDR3 loop: CASRPTGGGSPLHF. The CDR3 region has the DNA TGTGCCAGCAGGCCGACAGGGGGCGGGTCACCCCTCCACTTT.

This chain joins TRBV9 and TRBJ2-5; 9 nucleotides line up with TRBD2. J was trimmed by 5 bases and V by 4 bases; bases with no gene match: 12. The CDR3 extends over 16 amino acids. CDR1 and CDR2 (germline): SGDLS, YYNGEE. The DNA of the CDR3 is TGTGCCAGCAGCCCCCAGGGTAGCGGGAGCGAGGAGACCCAGTACTTC. Protein sequence: CASSPQGSGSEETQYF.

This rearrangement joins TRBV11-2 to TRBJ2-2; 13 nucleotides line up with TRBD2. The CDR3 consists of 15 residues. In germline, CDR1 is SGHAT, CDR2 FQNNGV. The V and J ends lost 6 bases and 7 bases, in that order; junction bases with no gene match: 5. CDR3 sequence: CASRPGLAGVGELFF. DNA of the CDR3: TGTGCCAGCAGACCAGGACTAGCGGGAGTCGGGGAGCTGTTTTTT.

The chain employs TRBV5-4 and TRBJ2-3; D may be TRBD1 (5 bases). V was pared by 0 bases and J by 4 bases, with 9 bases between. Germline V gene data show CDR1 as SGHNT and CDR2 as YYREEE (reference sequence). There are 14 residues in the CDR3. The CDR3 loop reads CASSLGGAADTQYF. For the CDR3, the DNA is TGTGCCAGCAGCTTGGGGGGCGCCGCAGATACGCAGTATTTT. Complete variable domain (other parts from reference TRBV5-4 and TRBJ2-3): ETGVTQSPTHLIKTRGQQVTLRCSSQSGHNTVSWYQQALGQGPQFIFQYYREEENGRGNFPPRFSGLQFPNYSSELNVNALELDDSALYLCASSLGGAADTQYFGPGTRLTVL.

The V call is TRBV4-1, the J call TRBJ2-1; 7 bases are shared with TRBD2. The CDR3 covers 16 residues. CDR1 MGHRA and CDR2 YSYEKL come from the germline V gene. With V trimmed by 4 bases and J by 0 bases, 6 bases remained unmatched. The CDR3 is CASSPRGEGSYNEQFF. For the CDR3, the DNA is TGCGCCAGCAGCCCCCGGGGGGAGGGCTCCTACAATGAGCAGTTCTTC.

The V and J genes are TRBV5-1 and TRBJ2-2; 8 positions agree with TRBD1. CDR1 SGHRS and CDR2 YFSETQ come from the germline V gene. V lost 2 bases and J lost 8; bases outside the gene matches: 5. The length of the CDR3 is 14 residues. The chain's CDR3 is CASSFQGAGGELFF. CDR3 bases: TGCGCCAGCAGCTTCCAGGGGGCCGGGGGGGAGCTGTTTTTT.

This chain joins TRBV6-1 and TRBJ2-1; 7 nucleotides agree with TRBD1. J gave up 6 bases and V 7 bases, and 9 bases lay outside the gene matches. The germline V gene has CDR1 MNHNS and CDR2 SASEGT. The CDR3 runs to 14 residues. CDR3 in amino acids: CASTEGGSRNEQFF. CDR3 DNA: TGTGCCAGCACGGAAGGGGGCTCACGCAATGAGCAGTTCTTC.

The chain joins TRBV5-6 to TRBJ1-1; 9 bases fit TRBD1. CDR3 length: 18 residues. J lost 0 bases, V lost 0 bases, and 9 bases had no gene match. Germline V gene data show CDR1 as SGHDT and CDR2 as YYEEEE. CDR3 nucleotides: TGTGCCAGCAGCTTGGACAGGGGGCCCGACGACCTGAACACTGAAGCTTTCTTT. Protein: CASSLDRGPDDLNTEAFF.

The chain carries TRBV6-4 and TRBJ1-2, with 8 nucleotides matching TRBD1. CDR3 size: 13 residues. CDR1 and CDR2 from the germline V gene are MRHNA and SNTAGT. Trimming removed 4 bases from V and 8 bases from J; junction bases left unmatched: 6. For the CDR3, the DNA is TGTGCCAGCAGTGCAGAGACAGGGGTGGGCTACACCTTC. Its translation is CASSAETGVGYTF.

CDR3 coding DNA: TGTGCCAGCAGCTTAAGGGCGGGGGTTCCCAATGAGCAGTTCTTC. Its translation: CASSLRAGVPNEQFF. This chain connects TRBV7-3 to TRBJ2-1; 7 positions agree with TRBD2. The CDR3 runs to 15 residues. V shed 1 base and J 6 bases; nucleotides not matched to a gene: 6. In germline, CDR1 is SGHTA, CDR2 FQGTGA. The full variable domain, with the rest looked up from reference TRBV7-3 and TRBJ2-1, is GAGVSQTPSNKVTEKGKYVELRCDPISGHTALYWYRQSLGQGPEFLIYFQGTGAADDSGLPNDRFFAVRPEGSVSTLKIQRTERGDSAVYLCASSLRAGVPNEQFFGPGTRLTVL.